This T cell receptor beta chain is from a study of T cell responses to AZD1222 COVID-19 vaccine. The overall study: Pooling was applied to second doses at about 4 or about 12 weeks.

Study outcomes and limitations: The study sampled repertoires only after the peak T cell response. Along spike, vaccine-associated CD4 TCRs were found throughout, with dominance at 160-218 and 743-854.

V shed 8 bases and J shed 4 bases, with 14 bases lying between them. Germline V CDR1 and CDR2: MNHEY, SVGAGI. The CDR3 has 13 amino acids. Produced via immunoSEQ multiplex PCR; TCRdb's table is partial and in-frame only. This table holds about 130,000 clones, 65% to 90% found once. As for this clone: Its antigen is unknown.

This receptor was obtained from an adult in good health. This chain connects TRBV6-5 to TRBJ1-2; D is possibly TRBD1 (6 bases). The material was peripheral blood, obtained on day 0 of AZD1222 vaccination. CDR3 bases: TGTGCCAGCGGGACACCGAATTCCTATGGCTACACCTTC. Translated: CASGTPNSYGYTF.